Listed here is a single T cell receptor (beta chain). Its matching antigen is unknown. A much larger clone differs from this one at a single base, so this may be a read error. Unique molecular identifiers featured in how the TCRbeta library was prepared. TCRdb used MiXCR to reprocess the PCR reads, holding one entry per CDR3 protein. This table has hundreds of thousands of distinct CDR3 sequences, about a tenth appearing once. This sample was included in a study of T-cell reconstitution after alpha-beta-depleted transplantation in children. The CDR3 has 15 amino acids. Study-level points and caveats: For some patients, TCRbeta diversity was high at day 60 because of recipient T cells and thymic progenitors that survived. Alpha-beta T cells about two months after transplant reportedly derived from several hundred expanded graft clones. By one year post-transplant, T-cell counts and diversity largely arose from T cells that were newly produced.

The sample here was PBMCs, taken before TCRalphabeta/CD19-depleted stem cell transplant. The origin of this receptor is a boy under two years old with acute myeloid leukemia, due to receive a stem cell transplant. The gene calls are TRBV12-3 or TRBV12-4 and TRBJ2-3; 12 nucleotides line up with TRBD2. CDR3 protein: CASSSSGGGTDAQYF. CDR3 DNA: TGTGCCAGCAGTTCTAGCGGGGGGGGTACAGATGCGCAGTATTTT.